This entry lists 25 T cell receptor beta chains sequenced from one sample in a study of blood T cell repertoires in COVID-19. Profiling relied on immunoSEQ multiplex PCR, and the TCRdb table lists in-frame clones only, not all of them. The table has roughly 120,000 clones, about 90% seen once; the top ten hold roughly 4%. The material sequenced was peripheral blood. The receptors derive from a woman in her sixties or seventies with COVID-19, enrolled during active disease.

This clone is a singleton in its sample. V gene TRBV25-1 combines with J gene TRBJ1-2, with unresolved D. This CDR3 comprises 12 residues. V gave up 4 bases and J gave up 8 bases, with 11 bases separating them. The V gene's germline CDR1 is MGHDK and CDR2 SYGVNS. The CDR3 DNA sequence: TGTGCCAGCAGTGGCTCCAGATGGGGCTACACCTTC. Its protein product is CASSGSRWGYTF.

The CDR3 DNA is TGTGCCAGCAGCCAAGAAGGGGGGGCGATGGAGACCCAGTACTTC. It is translated as CASSQEGGAMETQYF. V usage is TRBV11-3 and J usage is TRBJ2-5; perhaps TRBD2 as D (7 bases). CDR3 size: 15 residues. Germline-derived CDR1 and CDR2 are SGHNT and YENEEA. V lost 5 bases to trimming and J lost 5 bases, with 18 bases between them.

The chain links TRBV9 to TRBJ2-7; TRBD1 matches 9 bases. From germline, CDR1 is SGDLS and CDR2 YYNGEE. The CDR3 totals 15 residues. Trimming at V came to 0 bases and at J to 3 bases, leaving 4 bases not matched to a gene. CDR3 loop: CASSVGDRADYEQYF. CDR3 coding DNA: TGTGCCAGCAGCGTAGGGGACAGGGCGGACTACGAGCAGTACTTC.

The V gene is TRBV3-1 (or the pseudogene TRBV3-2), the J gene TRBJ2-1, with 8 bases aligning to TRBD2. Germline lookup yields CDR1 LGHDT and CDR2 YNNKEL (reference sequence). This CDR3 contains 15 residues. The ends lost 5 bases at V and 2 bases at J; junction bases unmatched: 5. The CDR3 loop reads CASSFRGGAYNEQFF. The DNA for the CDR3 is TGTGCCAGCAGCTTCCGGGGGGGCGCCTACAATGAGCAGTTCTTC.

V gene TRBV27 combines with J gene TRBJ2-3, with 9 bases matching TRBD2. Germline assignment: CDR1 MNHEY and CDR2 SMNVEV (reference sequence). After removal of 7 bases from V and 6 bases from J, the junction contained 5 bases not matched to a gene. The CDR3 contains 13 residues. The CDR3 bases are TGTGCCAGCAATCTGCGGGGGGGGGATACGCAGTATTTT. Encoded protein: CASNLRGGDTQYF.

The chain has TRBV27 and TRBJ1-6; D remains unclear. V lost 3 bases, J lost 3 bases, and 15 bases lay in between. This CDR3 is built from 17 residues. CDR1 MNHEY and CDR2 SMNVEV come from the germline V gene (reference sequence). CDR3 in DNA: TGTGCCAGCAGTTTGCGCCACCAGGCTATCTATAATTCACCCCTCCACTTT. It yields the protein CASSLRHQAIYNSPLHF.

The CDR3 reads CASSLSGGQVADTQYF. The DNA of the CDR3 is TGTGCCAGTAGTCTCAGCGGGGGCCAGGTGGCAGATACGCAGTATTTT. V is TRBV19 and J is TRBJ2-3; TRBD2 matches at 8 bases. CDR3 size: 16 residues. V dropped 5 bases and J dropped 4; count of bases not matched to a gene: 11. The germline CDR1 and CDR2 sequences are LNHDA and SQIVND (reference sequence).

V usage is TRBV28 and J usage is TRBJ2-2; 12 bases align to TRBD2. Trimming at V came to 3 bases and at J to 7 bases, leaving 15 bases not matched to a gene. This CDR3 contains 19 residues. CDR1 is MDHEN, CDR2 SYDVKM, per germline. The CDR3 here is CASSFMGTSGGSQIGELFF. The CDR3 DNA reads TGTGCCAGCAGTTTTATGGGAACTAGCGGGGGGTCCCAAATCGGGGAGCTGTTTTTT.

A few counts support this clone. V and J are TRBV19 and TRBJ1-2, with D hard to call. The V gene lost 6 bases and the J gene lost 3 bases, with 20 bases spanning the gap. The CDR3 covers 16 residues. CDR1 LNHDA and CDR2 SQIVND come from the germline V gene (reference sequence). The CDR3 region has the DNA TGTGCCAGTAGCCTGTCCGGGTCTTCTCCCTACTATGGCTACACCTTC. This translates into CASSLSGSSPYYGYTF.

This chain uses TRBV30 with TRBJ1-4; D uncertain. V lost 0 bases, J lost 10 bases, and 6 bases lay in between. This CDR3 has 11 amino acids. Germline values: CDR1 GTSNPN, CDR2 SVGIG (reference sequence). CDR3 DNA: TGTGCCTGGAGTGTATCGGTAAAACTGTTTTTT. Its protein product is CAWSVSVKLFF.

The chain links TRBV11-3 to TRBJ2-3; D is perhaps TRBD1 (6 bases). Trimming removed 1 base from V and 2 bases from J, with 13 bases in between. The CDR3 covers 16 residues. Germline lookup yields CDR1 SGHNT and CDR2 YENEEA. In nucleotides, the CDR3 is TGTGCCAGCAGCTTAGGGGTCGAGGGGGACACAGATACGCAGTATTTT. This translates into CASSLGVEGDTDTQYF.

The chain employs TRBV10-3 and TRBJ2-5; 11 bases are shared with TRBD2. Germline trimming cut 8 bases from V and 2 bases from J; bases unmatched to any gene: 1. Germline V lookup: CDR1 ENHRY, CDR2 SYGVKD. This CDR3 is built from 13 residues. The CDR3: CAIRTSGQETQYF. In DNA, the CDR3 is TGTGCCATCCGGACTAGCGGGCAAGAGACCCAGTACTTC.

The V call is TRBV27, the J call TRBJ2-7; possible D gene TRBD2, 5 bases. Germline CDR1 reads MNHEY; CDR2 reads SMNVEV (reference sequence). Deletions cut 0 bases from V and 2 bases from J, with 14 bases between. The CDR3 spans 16 residues. The CDR3: CASSLSGSILAYEQYF. Written as DNA, the CDR3 is TGTGCCAGCAGTTTATCTGGGAGCATTCTAGCCTACGAGCAGTACTTC.

A few counts support this clone. V and J are TRBV12-3 or TRBV12-4 and TRBJ1-2, with TRBD1 as a possible D gene (5 bases). The CDR3 extends over 13 amino acids. V shed 5 bases and J shed 4 bases, with 11 bases lying between them. CDR3 nucleotide sequence: TGTGCCAGCAGTCCGCACCAGGGCTATGGCTACACCTTC. This translates into CASSPHQGYGYTF.

The V and J genes are TRBV6-5 and TRBJ2-7, with 7 bases lining up with TRBD2. Germline values: CDR1 MNHEY, CDR2 SVGAGI. V was clipped by 7 bases and J by 6 bases; unmatched bases: 6. This CDR3 spans 12 amino acids. CDR3 sequence reads: CASTQTGGEQYF. In DNA, the CDR3 is TGTGCCAGCACTCAAACGGGAGGCGAGCAGTACTTC.

This sequence joins TRBV7-2 and TRBJ1-4; the D gene is possibly TRBD1 (5 bases). The CDR3 has 15 residues. The V gene's germline CDR1 is SGHTA and CDR2 FQGNSA. Trimming removed 5 bases at V and 11 bases at J, with 21 bases between. The CDR3 DNA reads TGTGCCAGCAGCAGACACGGTCAGGGTATCGAGAAACTGTTTTTT. Protein product: CASSRHGQGIEKLFF. Full variable domain (remainder filled in from reference TRBV7-2 and TRBJ1-4): GAGVSQSPSNKVTEKGKDVELRCDPISGHTALYWYRQSLGQGLEFLIYFQGNSAPDKSGLPSDRFSAERTGGSVSTLTIQRTQQEDSAVYLCASSRHGQGIEKLFFGSGTQLSVL.

This chain connects TRBV4-3 to TRBJ2-5; D not certain. Per germline, CDR1 LGHNA and CDR2 YSLEER. V lost 0 bases and J lost 4, with 6 bases in between. This CDR3 contains 13 residues. The CDR3 region has the DNA TGCGCCAGCAGCCAAGATCCGGGAGAGACCCAGTACTTC. Protein: CASSQDPGETQYF.

J is TRBJ1-5 and V is TRBV5-6; 12 nucleotides align to TRBD1. This CDR3 region has 18 residues. After removal of 4 bases from V and 5 bases from J, the junction contained 13 bases not matched to a gene. Germline values: CDR1 SGHDT, CDR2 YYEEEE. DNA of the CDR3: TGTGCCAGCAGCCGTCGTTTAGGGACAGGGGGCTTAGATCAGCCCCAGCATTTT. Translated, it gives CASSRRLGTGGLDQPQHF.

The table lists this clone with a count of one. This chain joins TRBV28 and TRBJ2-2, with D uncertain. Germline V gene sequence: CDR1 MDHEN, CDR2 SYDVKM. Trimming removed 6 bases at V and 3 bases at J, with 11 bases between. This CDR3 is 14 amino acids long. The CDR3 nucleotides are TGTGCCAGCAGCGCCGACACGTACACCGGGGAGCTGTTTTTT. Amino acids: CASSADTYTGELFF.

The chain joins TRBV5-1 to TRBJ1-4, with TRBD1 as a possible D gene (5 bases). CDR1 and CDR2 (germline): SGHRS, YFSETQ. The CDR3 sequence is 15 residues long. V lost 0 bases to trimming and J lost 3 bases, with 9 bases between them. In DNA, the CDR3 is TGCGCCAGCAGCTTGGGATCAGGGTCTAATGAAAAACTGTTTTTT. Translation: CASSLGSGSNEKLFF.

The chain links TRBV6-5 to TRBJ1-6; D is ambiguous. The germline V gene has CDR1 MNHEY and CDR2 SVGAGI. Trimming shortened V by 6 bases and J by 14 bases, and 20 bases separated the two germline ends. There are 14 residues in the CDR3. CDR3 nucleotides: TGTGCCAGCAGCCTCGACCGGGTCCCCCGTTCCCTCCACTTT. This translates into CASSLDRVPRSLHF.

V is TRBV3-1 (or the pseudogene TRBV3-2) and J is TRBJ2-2; weak D call: TRBD1 (6 bases). Germline V gene lookup returns CDR1 LGHDT and CDR2 YNNKEL (reference sequence). There are 17 residues in the CDR3. The germline V and J ends were trimmed by 2 bases and 6 bases, with 19 bases remaining between them. The CDR3 region has the DNA TGTGCCAGCAGCCAAAATTGGATGGCAGGGGTCCCCGGGGAGCTGTTTTTT. This encodes CASSQNWMAGVPGELFF.

There are a few counts of this clone. The chain uses TRBV7-9 and TRBJ1-2; maybe TRBD1 (5 bases). The germline V and J ends were trimmed by 1 base and 7 bases, with 13 bases remaining between them. This CDR3 has 14 amino acids. Germline V CDR1 and CDR2: SEHNR, FQNEAQ (reference sequence). The CDR3 region is CASSLVSGLGGYTF. CDR3 nucleotides: TGTGCCAGCAGCTTAGTCTCAGGGTTGGGTGGCTACACCTTC.

The chain carries TRBV27 and TRBJ2-5; a possible D gene is TRBD2 (6 bases). The CDR3 extends over 15 amino acids. CDR1 MNHEY and CDR2 SMNVEV come from the germline V gene (reference sequence). Trimming removed 2 bases at V and 5 bases at J, with 15 bases between. The CDR3 nucleotides read TGTGCCAGCAGTTTAAATAGGGCCGGAGGGGAGACCCAGTACTTC. Translation gives CASSLNRAGGETQYF.

This chain joins TRBV5-1 and TRBJ1-2; no firm D call. CDR1 is SGHRS and CDR2 is YFSETQ in the germline V gene. The length of the CDR3 is 17 residues. Trimming cost V 0 bases and J 7 bases, with 22 bases left between them. The CDR3, as DNA: TGCGCCAGCAGCTTGGACGCGTATCGGGGTCTATTGGGTGGCTACACCTTC. It codes for CASSLDAYRGLLGGYTF.